This T cell receptor (beta chain) is drawn from a study of B cell selection in AIRE deficiency (dated by TCRdb to 2018 to 2020). For the study in its entirety: A comparison of TCRbeta repertoires of sorted blood CD4+ conventional T cells and regulatory T cells was made between AIRE-deficient patients and healthy controls. The TCR-sequenced cohort comprised about five AIRE-deficient APECED patients and about five healthy control donors. Study-level results and caveats: CDR3s were shorter in shared Treg sequences, reflecting a bias toward rearrangements that have few non-templated nucleotide insertions. Sequencing covered only TCRbeta chains, and 36.6% of shared healthy-donor Treg sequences were also present in healthy Tconv, possibly due to differing TCRalpha chains. Tconv and Treg cells from AIRE-deficient patients showed TCRBV gene usage, CDR3 length and TCR diversity similar to those of healthy donors. Roughly a third of the Treg TCRbeta sequences shared among healthy donors were found in patient Tconv cells, which suggests that Treg-biased clones were diverted into the Tconv compartment. Among approximately 3,700 shared Treg TCRbeta sequences, less than 40% were shared exclusively among healthy donors and about 8.4% exclusively among patients, which suggests that Treg selection is less efficient in the absence of AIRE.

The immunoSEQ platform was used for TCRbeta chain sequencing. On the authors' methods: When conventional T cell repertoires were pooled, patients gave 100,000 to 120,000 distinct in-frame TCRbeta sequences, while healthy donors gave some 130,000. Treg TCRbeta sequences found in two or more individuals were classed as public, and these public Treg TCRbeta sequences were then looked for in Tconv repertoires. Differences between groups were assessed using Mann-Whitney U tests with Bonferroni-Dunn correction in GraphPad Prism 7.03. Entries here come from immuneACCESS through TCRdb and include only in-frame sequences with V and J called. Some clones fail to appear in such tables; in the studies checked, an unresolved V gene covers under half of the shortfall, and the cause of the remainder is unknown. That table is the source of V, J and clone size, and D and trimming were worked out from the DNA. This sample lists fewer than 30,000 clones; around 97% were detected once. The ten largest clones capture over 0.2% of the sample.

With regard to this clone: What this receptor recognizes is not known. Base qualities are not provided; no much larger clone lies one nucleotide away.

Conventional CD4 T cells were sorted as cells that were CD4+CD127+. The control samples were obtained from healthy donors who were not related to the patients. A FACSAria flow cytometer was used to sort the Tconv and Treg cells intended for TCRbeta sequencing. The sorted cells were collected in 5-ml round-bottom polystyrene tubes, and the dry cell pellets were frozen at -80 degrees C prior to sequencing. CDR1 and CDR2, looked up from the germline V gene, are SGHVS and FQNEAQ. From the cysteine through the phenylalanine, the CDR3 covers 14 amino acids. Just the 42-base CDR3 DNA is kept, in frame starting at base 1. V is clipped by 2 bases and J by 0 bases, and the sequence between their germline boundaries is 8 bases long.

The receptor was isolated from a human donor in good health. The rearrangement combines TRBV7-8 with TRBJ2-7; no D segment can be confidently identified. What was sequenced was CD4+CD127+ conventional T cells sorted from PBMCs. The encoded CDR3 is CASSLSASSYEQYF. The DNA reads TGTGCCAGCAGCTTATCGGCCAGCTCCTACGAGCAGTACTTC.